This TCR beta chain was identified during a study of cytomegalovirus exposure and HLA in healthy donors. Study-wide results and caveats: Later work associated roughly 15,000 TCR beta sequences with HLA alleles at 0.05 false discovery rate.

Germline CDR1 is LNHNV and CDR2 is YYDKDF (reference sequence). V was cut by 5 bases and J by 1 base, with 12 bases left in between. This CDR3 spans 15 amino acids. PCR primers comprised 60 Vbeta and 13 Jbeta primers. Here immunoSEQ multiplex PCR was the method, and the copy in TCRdb shows in-frame clones only, minus some. The table lists more than 80,000 clones, approximately 86% of them singletons. This clone was counted once. Its target is unknown. The clonotype was recovered from a man between 25 and 39 years old in good health and CMV-seropositive. V is TRBV15 and J is TRBJ1-5; D might be TRBD1 (5 bases). The sequencing sample was made of PBMCs. In DNA form, the CDR3 reads TGTGCCACCAGCGGGGGAGGGGTGAGCAATCAGCCCCAGCATTTT. Amino acid sequence: CATSGGGVSNQPQHF.